Sequencing of this T cell receptor beta chain was carried out in a study of T cell responses to AZD1222 COVID-19 vaccine. Study findings and constraints: Every sample of the repertoires postdated the peak T cell response. It should be noted that donors were predominantly white British and more often female, and clonal diversity was possibly underestimated.

In its sample, this clone was seen once. Its specificity is unknown. V dropped 7 bases and J dropped 7; count of bases not matched to a gene: 6. There are 15 residues in the CDR3. In germline, CDR1 is MNHNY, CDR2 SVGAGI (reference sequence). The assay was immunoSEQ multiplex PCR, and TCRdb's table has in-frame clones only and misses some. Here the sample spans under 170,000 clones, around 94% being singletons. Sequences were derived from peripheral blood, sampled on day 0 of AZD1222 vaccination. The rearrangement joins TRBV6-6 to TRBJ2-1, with 14 bases matching TRBD2. The receptor was isolated from an adult in good health. The CDR3: CASTGLAGGGNEQFF. The CDR3, as DNA: TGTGCCAGCACCGGACTAGCGGGAGGCGGGAATGAGCAGTTCTTC.